The 3 T cell receptor beta chains given below trace back to one sample, sequenced in a study of cytomegalovirus exposure and HLA in healthy donors. 60 Vbeta and 13 Jbeta primers were used in PCR. Repertoires were generated with immunoSEQ multiplex PCR, while TCRdb's copy carries only in-frame clones and drops some. Counted here are around 190,000 clones, around three quarters occurring once; the ten biggest clones make up roughly an eighth. The sample consisted of PBMCs. The origin of the receptors is a woman in her twenties or thirties in good health and CMV-seropositive.

The chain combines TRBV14 with TRBJ1-1, with 9 bases lining up with TRBD1. Germline CDR1 reads SGHDN; CDR2 reads FVKESK. This CDR3 has 14 residues. Unmatched junction bases numbered 3, after V lost 3 bases and J lost 4 bases. The DNA of the CDR3 is TGTGCCAGCAGCCAGACAGGGGGTTTCACTGAAGCTTTCTTT. The encoded protein is CASSQTGGFTEAFF.

The chain is built from TRBV28 and TRBJ2-1; tentative D call: TRBD2 (6 bases). Trimming stripped 1 base from V and 4 bases from J, with 14 bases between. Germline CDR1 MDHEN, CDR2 SYDVKM. The CDR3 is made up of 16 amino acids. In DNA form, the CDR3 reads TGTGCCAGCAGTTTATCCCGGGAGAGGGGATACAATGAGCAGTTCTTC. Amino acids: CASSLSRERGYNEQFF.

The chain is built from TRBV20-1 and TRBJ2-3; no definite D call. Trimming removed 3 bases from V and 5 bases from J, with 6 bases in between. CDR1 is DFQATT, CDR2 SNEGSKA, per germline (reference sequence). There are 11 residues in the CDR3. CDR3 bases: TGCAGTGCTAGCGTTCGAGATACGCAGTATTTT. This sequence encodes CSASVRDTQYF.